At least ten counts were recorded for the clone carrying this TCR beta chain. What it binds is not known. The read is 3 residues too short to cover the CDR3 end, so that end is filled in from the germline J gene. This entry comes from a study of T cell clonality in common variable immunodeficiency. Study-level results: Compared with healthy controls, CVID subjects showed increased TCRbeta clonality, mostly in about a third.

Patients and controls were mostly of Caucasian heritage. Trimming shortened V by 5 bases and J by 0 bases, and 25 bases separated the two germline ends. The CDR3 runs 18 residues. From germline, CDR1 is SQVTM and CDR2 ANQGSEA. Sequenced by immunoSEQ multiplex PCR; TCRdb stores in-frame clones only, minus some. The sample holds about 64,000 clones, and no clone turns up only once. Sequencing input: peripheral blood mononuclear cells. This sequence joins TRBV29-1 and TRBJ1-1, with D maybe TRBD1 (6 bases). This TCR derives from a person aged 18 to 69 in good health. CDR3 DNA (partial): TGCAGCGTTCTCAAAAAGAACCGGGACACGATCATGAACACTGAA. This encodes CSVLKKNRDTIMNTE. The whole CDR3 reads CSVLKKNRDTIMNTEAFF.